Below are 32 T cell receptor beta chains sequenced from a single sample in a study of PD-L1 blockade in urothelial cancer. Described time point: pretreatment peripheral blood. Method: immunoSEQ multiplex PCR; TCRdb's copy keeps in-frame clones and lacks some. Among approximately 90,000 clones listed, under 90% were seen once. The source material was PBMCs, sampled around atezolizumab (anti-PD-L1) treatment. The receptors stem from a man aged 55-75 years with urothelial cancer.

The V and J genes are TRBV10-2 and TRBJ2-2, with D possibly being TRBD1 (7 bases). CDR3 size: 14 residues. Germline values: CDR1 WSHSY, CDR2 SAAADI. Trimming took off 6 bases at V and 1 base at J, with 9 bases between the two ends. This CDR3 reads CASRQGGNTGELFF. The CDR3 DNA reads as TGCGCCAGCAGGCAGGGGGGGAACACCGGGGAGCTGTTTTTT.

Here the CDR3 DNA reads TGTGCCAGCAGCACGGACAGGGATGGAAAACTGTTTTTT. It is translated as CASSTDRDGKLFF. V usage is TRBV7-2 and J usage is TRBJ1-4; 8 nucleotides line up with TRBD1. Germline V gives CDR1 SGHTA, CDR2 FQGNSA. V was pared by 5 bases and J by 10 bases, with 6 bases of the junction left unmatched. CDR3 length: 13 amino acids.

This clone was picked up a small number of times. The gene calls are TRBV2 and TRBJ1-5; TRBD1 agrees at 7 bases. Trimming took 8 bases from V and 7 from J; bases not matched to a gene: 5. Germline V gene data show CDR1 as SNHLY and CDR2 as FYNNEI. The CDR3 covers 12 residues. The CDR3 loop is CASQTGDQPQHF. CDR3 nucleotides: TGTGCCAGCCAAACAGGGGACCAGCCCCAGCATTTT.

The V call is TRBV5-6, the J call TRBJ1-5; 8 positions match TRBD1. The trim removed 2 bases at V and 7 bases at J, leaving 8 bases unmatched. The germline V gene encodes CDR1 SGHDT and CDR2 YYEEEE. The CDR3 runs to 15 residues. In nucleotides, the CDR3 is TGTGCCAGCAGCTTCGACAGGGGCCTCGGGCAGCCCCAGCATTTT. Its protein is CASSFDRGLGQPQHF.

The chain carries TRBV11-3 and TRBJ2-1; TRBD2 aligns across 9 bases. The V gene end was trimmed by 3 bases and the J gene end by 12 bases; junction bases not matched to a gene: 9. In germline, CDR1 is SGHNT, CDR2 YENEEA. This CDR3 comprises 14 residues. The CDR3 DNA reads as TGTGCCAGCAGCTTGACTAGCGGAAACGGGGTGCAGTTCTTC. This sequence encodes CASSLTSGNGVQFF.

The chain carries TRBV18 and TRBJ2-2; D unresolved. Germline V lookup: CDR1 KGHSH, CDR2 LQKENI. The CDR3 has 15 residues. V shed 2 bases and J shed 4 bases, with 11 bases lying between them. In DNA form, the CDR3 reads TGTGCCAGCTCACCATCTATTGGTTTCACCGGGGAGCTGTTTTTT. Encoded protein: CASSPSIGFTGELFF. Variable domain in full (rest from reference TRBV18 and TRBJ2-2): NAGVMQNPRHLVRRRGQEARLRCSPMKGHSHVYWYRQLPEEGLKFMVYLQKENIIDESGMPKERFSAEFPKEGPSILRIQQVVRGDSAAYFCASSPSIGFTGELFFGEGSRLTVL.

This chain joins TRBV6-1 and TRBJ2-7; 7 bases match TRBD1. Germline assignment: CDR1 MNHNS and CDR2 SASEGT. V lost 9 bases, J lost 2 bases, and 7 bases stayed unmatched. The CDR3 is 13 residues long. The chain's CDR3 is CASRDSFPYEQYF. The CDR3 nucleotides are TGTGCCAGTAGGGACAGCTTCCCCTACGAGCAGTACTTC.

The chain's CDR3 is CASSPDRSLSYEQYF. The CDR3 DNA is TGTGCCAGCAGCCCGGACAGGAGCCTCTCCTACGAGCAGTACTTC. V and J are TRBV2 and TRBJ2-7, with 7 positions matching TRBD1. Trimming at V came to 6 bases and at J to 0 bases, leaving 8 bases not matched to a gene. The CDR3 loop spans 15 amino acids. CDR1 and CDR2 from the germline V gene are SNHLY and FYNNEI.

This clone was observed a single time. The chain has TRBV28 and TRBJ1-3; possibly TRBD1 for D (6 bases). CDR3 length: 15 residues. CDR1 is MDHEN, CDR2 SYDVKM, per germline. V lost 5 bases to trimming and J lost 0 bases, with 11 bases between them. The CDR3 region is CASSAGGPSGNTIYF. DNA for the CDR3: TGTGCCAGCAGTGCCGGGGGGCCCTCTGGAAACACCATATATTTT. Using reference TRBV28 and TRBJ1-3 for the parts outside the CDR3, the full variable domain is DVKVTQSSRYLVKRTGEKVFLECVQDMDHENMFWYRQDPGLGLRLIYFSYDVKMKEKGDIPEGYSVSREKKERFSLILESASTNQTSMYLCASSAGGPSGNTIYFGEGSWLTVV.

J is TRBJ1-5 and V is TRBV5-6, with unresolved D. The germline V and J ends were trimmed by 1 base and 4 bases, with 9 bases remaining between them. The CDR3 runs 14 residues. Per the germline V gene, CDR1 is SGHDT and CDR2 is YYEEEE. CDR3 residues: CASSLHRGNQPQHF. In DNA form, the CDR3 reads TGTGCCAGCAGCTTGCATCGGGGTAATCAGCCCCAGCATTTT.

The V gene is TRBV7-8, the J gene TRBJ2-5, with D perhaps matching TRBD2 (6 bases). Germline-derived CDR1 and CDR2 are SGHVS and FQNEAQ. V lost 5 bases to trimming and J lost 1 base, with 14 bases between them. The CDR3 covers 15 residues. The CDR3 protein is CASSLGVAVQETQYF. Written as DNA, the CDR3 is TGTGCCAGCAGCCTAGGGGTAGCGGTCCAAGAGACCCAGTACTTC.

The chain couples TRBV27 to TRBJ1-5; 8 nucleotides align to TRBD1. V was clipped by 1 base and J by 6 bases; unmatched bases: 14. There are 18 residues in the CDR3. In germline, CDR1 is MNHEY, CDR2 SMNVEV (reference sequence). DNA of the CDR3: TGTGCCAGCAGTTTATTCCCCCCAGGGCAGGGGGCCAGTCAGCCCCAGCATTTT. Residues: CASSLFPPGQGASQPQHF.

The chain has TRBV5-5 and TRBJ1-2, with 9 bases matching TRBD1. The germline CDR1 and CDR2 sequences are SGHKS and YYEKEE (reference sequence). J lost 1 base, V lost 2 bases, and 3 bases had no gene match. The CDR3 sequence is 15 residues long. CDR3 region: CASSLSGQGNYGYTF. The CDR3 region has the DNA TGTGCCAGCAGCTTATCGGGACAGGGTAACTATGGCTACACCTTC. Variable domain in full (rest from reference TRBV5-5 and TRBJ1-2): DAGVTQSPTHLIKTRGQQVTLRCSPISGHKSVSWYQQVLGQGPQFIFQYYEKEERGRGNFPDRFSARQFPNYSSELNVNALLLGDSALYLCASSLSGQGNYGYTFGSGTRLTVV.

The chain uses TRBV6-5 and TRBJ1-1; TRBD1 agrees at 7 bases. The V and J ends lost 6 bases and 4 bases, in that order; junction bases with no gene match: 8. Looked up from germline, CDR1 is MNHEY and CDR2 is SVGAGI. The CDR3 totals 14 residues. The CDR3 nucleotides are TGTGCCAGCAGACTCACAGGGGACGGCACTGAAGCTTTCTTT. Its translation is CASRLTGDGTEAFF.

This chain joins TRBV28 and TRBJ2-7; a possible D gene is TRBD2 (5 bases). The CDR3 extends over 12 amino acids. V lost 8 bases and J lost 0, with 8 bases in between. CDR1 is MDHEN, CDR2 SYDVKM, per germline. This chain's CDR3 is CASEGSSYEQYF. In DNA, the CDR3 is TGTGCCAGCGAGGGAAGCTCCTACGAGCAGTACTTC.

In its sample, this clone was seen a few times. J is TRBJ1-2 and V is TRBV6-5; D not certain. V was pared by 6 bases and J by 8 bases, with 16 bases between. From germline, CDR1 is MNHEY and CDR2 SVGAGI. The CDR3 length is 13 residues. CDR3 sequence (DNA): TGTGCCAGCAGACCCGGTTCCATGAGGGGCTACACCTTC. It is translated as CASRPGSMRGYTF.

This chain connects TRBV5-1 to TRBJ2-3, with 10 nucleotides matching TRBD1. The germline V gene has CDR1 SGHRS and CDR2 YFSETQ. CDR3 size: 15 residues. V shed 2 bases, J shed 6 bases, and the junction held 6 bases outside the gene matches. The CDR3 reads CASSFQDRGIDTQYF. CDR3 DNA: TGCGCCAGCAGCTTCCAGGACAGGGGGATTGATACGCAGTATTTT.

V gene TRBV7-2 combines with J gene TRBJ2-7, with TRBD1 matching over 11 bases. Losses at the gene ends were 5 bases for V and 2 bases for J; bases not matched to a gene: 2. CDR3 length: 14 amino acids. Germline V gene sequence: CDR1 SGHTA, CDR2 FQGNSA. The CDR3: CASSLGQGAYEQYF. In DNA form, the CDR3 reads TGTGCCAGCAGCCTGGGACAGGGGGCCTACGAGCAGTACTTC.

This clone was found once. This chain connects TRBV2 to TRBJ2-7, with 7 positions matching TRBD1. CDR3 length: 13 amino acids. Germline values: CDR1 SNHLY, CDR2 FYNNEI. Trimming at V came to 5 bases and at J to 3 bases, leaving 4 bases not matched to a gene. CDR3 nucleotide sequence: TGTGCCAGCAGTCTGGGACAGAGCTACGAGCAGTACTTC. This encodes CASSLGQSYEQYF.

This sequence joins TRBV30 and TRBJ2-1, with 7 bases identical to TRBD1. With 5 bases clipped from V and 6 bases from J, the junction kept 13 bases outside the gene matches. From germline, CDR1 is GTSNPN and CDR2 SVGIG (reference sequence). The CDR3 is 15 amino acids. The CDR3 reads CAWSKGANPFNEQFF. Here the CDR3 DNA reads TGTGCCTGGTCAAAGGGGGCCAATCCCTTCAATGAGCAGTTCTTC.

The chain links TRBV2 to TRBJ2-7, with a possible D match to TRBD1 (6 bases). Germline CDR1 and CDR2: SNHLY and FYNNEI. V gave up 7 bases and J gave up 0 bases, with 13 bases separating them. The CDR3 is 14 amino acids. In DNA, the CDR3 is TGTGCCAGCACCGGCACAGGGAGCTCCTACGAGCAGTACTTC. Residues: CASTGTGSSYEQYF.

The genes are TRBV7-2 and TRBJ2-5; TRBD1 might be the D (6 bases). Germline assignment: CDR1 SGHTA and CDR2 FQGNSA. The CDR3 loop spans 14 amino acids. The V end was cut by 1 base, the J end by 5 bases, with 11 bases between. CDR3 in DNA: TGTGCCAGCAGCTTAGGAGGGGGTAGGGAGACCCAGTACTTC. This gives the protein CASSLGGGRETQYF.

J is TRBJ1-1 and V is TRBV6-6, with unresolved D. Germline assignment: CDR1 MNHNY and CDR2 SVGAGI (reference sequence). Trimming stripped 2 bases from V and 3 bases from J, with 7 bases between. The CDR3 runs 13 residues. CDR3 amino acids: CASSYEGDTEAFF. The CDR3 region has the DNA TGTGCCAGCAGTTACGAGGGAGACACTGAAGCTTTCTTT.

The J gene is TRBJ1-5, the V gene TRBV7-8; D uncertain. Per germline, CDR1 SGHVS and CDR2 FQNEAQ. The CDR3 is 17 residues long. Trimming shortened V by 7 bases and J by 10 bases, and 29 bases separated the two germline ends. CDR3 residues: CASTPSSSDPAAGPQHF. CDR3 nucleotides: TGTGCCAGCACCCCTTCCTCAAGCGATCCAGCCGCGGGCCCCCAGCATTTT. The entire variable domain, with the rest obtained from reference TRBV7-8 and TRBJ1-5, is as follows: GAGVSQSPRYKVAKRGQDVALRCDPISGHVSLFWYQQALGQGPEFLTYFQNEAQLDKSGLPSDRFFAERPEGSVSTLKIQRTQQEDSAVYLCASTPSSSDPAAGPQHFGDGTRLSIL.

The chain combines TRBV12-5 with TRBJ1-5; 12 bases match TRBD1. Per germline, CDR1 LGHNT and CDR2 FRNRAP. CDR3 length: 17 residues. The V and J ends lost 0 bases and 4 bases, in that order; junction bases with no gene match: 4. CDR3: CASGLVWDRGRNQPQHF. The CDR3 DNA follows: TGTGCTAGTGGTTTGGTTTGGGACAGGGGGCGTAATCAGCCCCAGCATTTT.

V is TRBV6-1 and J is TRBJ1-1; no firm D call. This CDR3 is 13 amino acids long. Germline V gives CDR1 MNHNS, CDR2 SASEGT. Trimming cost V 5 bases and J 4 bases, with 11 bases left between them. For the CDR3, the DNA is TGTGCCAGCAGTTTTCGAGACACCACTGAAGCTTTCTTT. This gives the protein CASSFRDTTEAFF.

CDR3: CASQSTGDRNYGYTF. CDR3 bases: TGTGCCAGCCAGAGCACAGGGGACCGTAACTATGGCTACACCTTC. The gene calls are TRBV28 and TRBJ1-2, with 7 bases lining up with TRBD1. Trimming at V came to 8 bases and at J to 1 base, leaving 10 bases not matched to a gene. The germline V gene has CDR1 MDHEN and CDR2 SYDVKM. The CDR3 is made up of 15 amino acids.

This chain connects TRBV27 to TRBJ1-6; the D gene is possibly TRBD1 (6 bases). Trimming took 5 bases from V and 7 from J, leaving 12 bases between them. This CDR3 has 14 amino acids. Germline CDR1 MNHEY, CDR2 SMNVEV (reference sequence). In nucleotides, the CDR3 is TGTGCCAGCAGTCCGGACAGTTTGAATTCACCCCTCCACTTT. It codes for CASSPDSLNSPLHF.

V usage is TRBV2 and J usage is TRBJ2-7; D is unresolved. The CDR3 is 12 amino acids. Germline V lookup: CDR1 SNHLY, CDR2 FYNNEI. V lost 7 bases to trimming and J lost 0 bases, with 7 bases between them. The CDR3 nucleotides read TGTGCCAGCACCCGCAGCTCCTACGAGCAGTACTTC. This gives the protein CASTRSSYEQYF. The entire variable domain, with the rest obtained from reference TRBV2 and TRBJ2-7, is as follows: EPEVTQTPSHQVTQMGQEVILRCVPISNHLYFYWYRQILGQKVEFLVSFYNNEISEKSEIFDDQFSVERPDGSNFTLKIRSTKLEDSAMYFCASTRSSYEQYFGPGTRLTVT.

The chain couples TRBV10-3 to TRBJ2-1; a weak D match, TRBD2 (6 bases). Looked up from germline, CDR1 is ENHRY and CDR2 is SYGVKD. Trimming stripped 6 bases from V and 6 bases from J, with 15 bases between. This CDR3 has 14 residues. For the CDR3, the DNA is TGTGCCATCAGACTGGACGGGGGTGGCAATGAGCAGTTCTTC. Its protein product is CAIRLDGGGNEQFF.

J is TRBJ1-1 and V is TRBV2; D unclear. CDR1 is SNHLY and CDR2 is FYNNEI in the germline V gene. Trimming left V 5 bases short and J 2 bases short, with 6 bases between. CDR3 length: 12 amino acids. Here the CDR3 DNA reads TGTGCCAGCAGTCTCGGTAACACTGAAGCTTTCTTT. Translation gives CASSLGNTEAFF. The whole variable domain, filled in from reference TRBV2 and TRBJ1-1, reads EPEVTQTPSHQVTQMGQEVILRCVPISNHLYFYWYRQILGQKVEFLVSFYNNEISEKSEIFDDQFSVERPDGSNFTLKIRSTKLEDSAMYFCASSLGNTEAFFGQGTRLTVV.

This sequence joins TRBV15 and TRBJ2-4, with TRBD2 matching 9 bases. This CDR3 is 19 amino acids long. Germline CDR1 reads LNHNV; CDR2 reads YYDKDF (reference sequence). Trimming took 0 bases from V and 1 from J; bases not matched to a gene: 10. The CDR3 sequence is CATSRDAAGGEGAKNIQYF. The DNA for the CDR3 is TGTGCCACCAGCAGAGATGCGGCGGGAGGGGAGGGGGCCAAAAACATTCAGTACTTC.